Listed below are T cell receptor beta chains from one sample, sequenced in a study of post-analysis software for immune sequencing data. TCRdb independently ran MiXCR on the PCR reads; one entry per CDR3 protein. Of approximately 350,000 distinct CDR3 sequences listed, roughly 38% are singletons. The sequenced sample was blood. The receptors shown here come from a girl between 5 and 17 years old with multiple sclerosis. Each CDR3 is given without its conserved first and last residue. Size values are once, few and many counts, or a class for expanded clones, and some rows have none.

ASRLLAGDYGQY	NA	TRBV5-1
ASSFPEQGAGNEQF	few	TRBV7-9
ASRLRTGANTEAF	NA	TRBV6-2/TRBV6-3
ASSVGVYGYT	once	TRBV7-9
ASSLVRGQMDEQF	few	TRBV5-1
ASSSWGQGNQPQH	NA	TRBV5-8
AWVRDSSYEQY	NA	TRBV30
ASSAFPGQGHQPQH	NA	TRBV7-9
ASSMDGTGSRNTIY	NA	TRBV7-6
ASRRQGGTYEQY	few	TRBV6-5
ASSPHQNSGANVLT	NA	TRBV12-3/TRBV12-4
ASSGTGEGQPQH	NA	TRBV12-3/TRBV12-4
ASRTPPYSYT	NA	TRBV5-5
ASSLGGLDEQY	NA	TRBV7-8
ASSFRAGETQY	NA	TRBV3-1
ASSLWGDRGLSYWDTQY	few	TRBV12-3/TRBV12-4
ASRGSEAF	NA	TRBV2
AISGGQGYTEAF	NA	TRBV10-3
ASSARVVNEQY	NA	TRBV4-1
ASSQGRGKEVAF	few	TRBV4-1
ASSLVGAGGQPQH	NA	TRBV7-2
ASSLLGASDYEQY	few	TRBV25-1
ASYLVGTGELF	few	TRBV6-5
ASSRWDRDYGHT	NA	TRBV5-1
ASSLIASGQAPFEHY	NA	TRBV7-2
ASSLSSGGPYTQY	NA	TRBV12-3/TRBV12-4
ASTPGSGDNEQF	NA	TRBV13
ASSVADGRETQY	NA	TRBV9
ASSYSTRDWY	NA	TRBV6-5
ASSLGPGAAYEQY	few	TRBV7-3
AGSQISTEAF	NA	TRBV3-1
ASSVGSGAETQH	NA	TRBV9
ASSADTGTNQPQH	NA	TRBV7-9
ASSQDPSGGDEQF	few	TRBV4-1
ASSLMGGPVEQF	NA	TRBV7-3
ASSGTVYEQY	many	TRBV5-1
ASRLADTEAF	NA	TRBV6-5
SARDWLAGGTTDTQY	NA	TRBV20-1
ASSLSSMTGNPYEQY	NA	TRBV28
ASSLTARETQY	many	TRBV4-1
ASSFLSRGTDTQY	few	TRBV5-6
ASSPTGGEGYT	NA	TRBV7-9
ATSRGGPQNTGELF	NA	TRBV15
ASTLTPIPSYEQY	few	TRBV7-2
ASSLVAGANTEAF	NA	TRBV5-1
ATNSNQPQH	few	TRBV28
ASSPRFGTGGYGYT	NA	TRBV7-8
ATSDQPGQRIDEQF	NA	TRBV24-1
ASSLILFNNEQF	few	TRBV5-6
ASRPVPRQETQY	NA	TRBV7-9
ASSVVQGINYGYT	NA	TRBV7-2
ASSTPGLLSRGDEQF	NA	TRBV6-6
AISEGPGLTYEQY	NA	TRBV10-3
SARNPTRQPQH	NA	TRBV20-1
SVSTPGGVNEQF	NA	TRBV29-1